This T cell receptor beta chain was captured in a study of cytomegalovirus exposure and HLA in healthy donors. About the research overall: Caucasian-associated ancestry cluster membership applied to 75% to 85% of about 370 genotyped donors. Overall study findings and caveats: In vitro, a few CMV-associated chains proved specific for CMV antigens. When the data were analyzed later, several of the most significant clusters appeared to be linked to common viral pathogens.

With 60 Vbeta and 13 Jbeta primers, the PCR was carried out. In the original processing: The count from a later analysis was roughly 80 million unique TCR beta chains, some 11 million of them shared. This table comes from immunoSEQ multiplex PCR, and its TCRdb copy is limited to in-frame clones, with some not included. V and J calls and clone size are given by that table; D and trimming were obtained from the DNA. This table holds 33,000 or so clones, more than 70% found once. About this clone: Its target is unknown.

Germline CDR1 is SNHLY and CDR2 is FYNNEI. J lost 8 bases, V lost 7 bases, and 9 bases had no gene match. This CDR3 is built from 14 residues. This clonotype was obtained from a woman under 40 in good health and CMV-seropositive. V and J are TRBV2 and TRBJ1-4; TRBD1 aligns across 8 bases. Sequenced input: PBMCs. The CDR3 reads CASNRDRRLEKLFF. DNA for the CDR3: TGTGCCAGCAATAGGGACAGGCGTTTGGAAAAACTGTTTTTT.